Below are 24 T cell receptor beta chains sequenced from a single sample in a study of T-cell reconstitution after alpha-beta-depleted transplantation in children. Unique molecular identifiers were used to barcode this TCRbeta library. TCRdb independently ran MiXCR on the PCR reads; one entry per CDR3 protein. The sample contains about 900,000 distinct CDR3 sequences, about 26% of which appear only once. The material sequenced was PBMCs, mostly from graft donor cells, taken 360 days after TCRalphabeta/CD19-depleted stem cell transplant. Receptors originate from a boy younger than two who had a stem cell transplant for SCID, so the T cells may come from the graft donor.

The V call is TRBV5-5, the J call TRBJ1-1, with a tentative D call TRBD1 (5 bases). Germline V CDR1 and CDR2: SGHKS, YYEKEE (reference sequence). V was cut by 0 bases and J by 4 bases, with 13 bases left in between. The CDR3 has 15 residues. CDR3 protein: CASSLARWGFTEAFF. The CDR3 coding sequence is TGTGCCAGCAGCTTGGCCCGCTGGGGGTTCACTGAAGCTTTCTTT.

This clonotype was seen only a few times. This rearrangement joins TRBV29-1 to TRBJ1-1; D ambiguous. The CDR3 sequence is 13 residues long. CDR1 is SQVTM and CDR2 is ANQGSEA in the germline V gene. Trimming took off 5 bases at V and 0 bases at J, with 10 bases between the two ends. The CDR3 is CSVRPRLNTEAFF. The CDR3, as DNA: TGCAGCGTTAGACCTAGGCTGAACACTGAAGCTTTCTTT. The whole variable domain, remainder taken from reference TRBV29-1 and TRBJ1-1, is SAVISQKPSRDICQRGTSLTIQCQVDSQVTMMFWYRQQPGQSLTLIATANQGSEATYESGFVIDKFPISRPNLTFSTLTVSNMSPEDSSIYLCSVRPRLNTEAFFGQGTRLTVV.

This chain connects TRBV29-1 to TRBJ2-1; TRBD2 matches 10 bases. Germline CDR1 and CDR2: SQVTM and ANQGSEA. J was trimmed by 8 bases and V by 2 bases; bases with no gene match: 6. CDR3 length equals 14 residues. The CDR3 DNA reads TGCAGCGTTGAAAGCGGGGGGGATCGAGATGAGCAGTTCTTC. Its protein product is CSVESGGDRDEQFF.

The chain's CDR3 is CASRGSGVADEQYF. CDR3 coding DNA: TGCGCCAGCAGGGGGTCAGGAGTGGCCGACGAGCAGTACTTC. The chain couples TRBV5-1 to TRBJ2-7; D remains ambiguous. Trimming stripped 5 bases from V and 5 bases from J, with 17 bases between. Germline V gene lookup returns CDR1 SGHRS and CDR2 YFSETQ. This CDR3 has 14 amino acids.

The chain is built from TRBV11-2 and TRBJ2-7, with 10 bases identical to TRBD1. The length of the CDR3 is 16 residues. Germline assignment: CDR1 SGHAT and CDR2 FQNNGV. V trimming: 4 bases; J trimming: 6 bases; junction bases outside the gene matches: 12. The chain's CDR3 is CASSSLPGQGLSEQYF. The CDR3 DNA reads TGTGCCAGCAGCTCCTTGCCGGGACAGGGGTTGTCCGAGCAGTACTTC.

This sequence joins TRBV29-1 and TRBJ2-2; D may match TRBD1 or TRBD2 (6 bases each). V was pared by 4 bases and J by 3 bases, with 15 bases between. This CDR3 has 15 amino acids. Germline V gives CDR1 SQVTM, CDR2 ANQGSEA. The CDR3, as DNA: TGCAGCGTTGTATTGAGGGGGAGGTACACCGGGGAGCTGTTTTTT. This gives the protein CSVVLRGRYTGELFF.

This sequence joins TRBV20-1 and TRBJ1-4; 9 bases are a match to TRBD1. V lost 4 bases, J lost 4 bases, and 7 bases stayed unmatched. CDR3 length: 15 residues. The V gene's germline CDR1 is DFQATT and CDR2 SNEGSKA (reference sequence). In DNA form, the CDR3 reads TGCAGTGCTATCAAACAGGGGGCGCGTAATGAAAAACTGTTTTTT. Its protein is CSAIKQGARNEKLFF.

The chain recombines TRBV5-1 with TRBJ2-1, with a possible D match to TRBD2 (5 bases). CDR3 size: 15 residues. Trimming removed 4 bases at V and 6 bases at J, with 17 bases between. Per germline, CDR1 SGHRS and CDR2 YFSETQ. The CDR3 bases are TGCGCCAGCAGCCTGCTGGTTTTAGGGAGCAATGAGCAGTTCTTC. Its translation: CASSLLVLGSNEQFF.

The gene calls are TRBV5-1 and TRBJ2-3; D is ambiguous. Trimming removed 6 bases from V and 6 bases from J, with 17 bases in between. The germline gives CDR1 SGHRS, CDR2 YFSETQ. The CDR3 is made up of 14 amino acids. CDR3 nucleotide sequence: TGCGCCAGCATGAACAGAGGCATGAAGGATACGCAGTATTTT. Translated: CASMNRGMKDTQYF.

The chain carries TRBV9 and TRBJ1-2, with a weak D call TRBD1 (5 bases). Trimming stripped 2 bases from V and 3 bases from J, with 17 bases between. Germline CDR1 and CDR2: SGDLS and YYNGEE. The CDR3 has 16 residues. CDR3: CASSVGGEGNYYGYTF. CDR3 bases: TGTGCCAGCAGCGTCGGCGGCGAGGGGAACTACTATGGCTACACCTTC.

This clonotype was detected only a few times. The V and J genes are TRBV7-9 and TRBJ2-6; D is unclear. There are 13 residues in the CDR3. CDR1 and CDR2 (germline): SEHNR, FQNEAQ (reference sequence). Trimming stripped 3 bases from V and 4 bases from J, with 4 bases between. The CDR3, as DNA: TGTGCCAGCAGCTTGCACGGGGCCAACGTCCTGACTTTC. Amino acid sequence: CASSLHGANVLTF.

V and J are TRBV12-3 or TRBV12-4 and TRBJ1-6, with 8 bases matching TRBD1. The CDR3 is made up of 15 amino acids. The junction had 8 bases not matched to a gene; V was cut back by 4 bases and J by 9 bases. As DNA, the CDR3 is TGTGCCAGCAGTTCGACCGGGACAGGTTCTTCACCCCTCCACTTT. It codes for CASSSTGTGSSPLHF.

The chain is built from TRBV12-3 or TRBV12-4 and TRBJ1-2; 7 bases align to TRBD1. CDR3 length: 12 amino acids. The ends lost 6 bases at V and 4 bases at J; junction bases unmatched: 2. CDR3 DNA: TGTGCCAGCAGCGGGACAGTCTATGGCTACACCTTC. Its translation is CASSGTVYGYTF.

The chain carries TRBV7-9 and TRBJ1-2; tentative D call: TRBD1 (6 bases). Trimming removed 4 bases at V and 2 bases at J, with 8 bases between. The CDR3 totals 13 residues. Germline V gene data show CDR1 as SEHNR and CDR2 as FQNEAQ (reference sequence). CDR3 residues: CASSSRGNYGYTF. CDR3 DNA: TGTGCCAGCAGCTCCAGGGGAAACTATGGCTACACCTTC.

This clonotype was observed a few times. The V and J genes are TRBV6-2 or TRBV6-3 and TRBJ1-2; weak D call: TRBD1 (5 bases). The germline V gene encodes CDR1 MNHEY and CDR2 SVGEGT. The V gene lost 5 bases and the J gene lost 7 bases, with 20 bases spanning the gap. This CDR3 contains 15 residues. Here the CDR3 DNA reads TGTGCCAGCAGTCGGCGCGGGACGGGTGATGGTGGCTACACCTTC. Amino acid sequence: CASSRRGTGDGGYTF.

This clonotype was counted only a few times. The J gene is TRBJ2-1, the V gene TRBV9; 13 positions match TRBD2. The CDR3 runs 15 residues. J was trimmed by 8 bases and V by 0 bases; bases with no gene match: 2. Germline V gives CDR1 SGDLS, CDR2 YYNGEE. The CDR3 loop is CASSVGTSGGDEQFF. The CDR3 DNA is TGTGCCAGCAGCGTAGGGACTAGCGGGGGAGATGAGCAGTTCTTC. Using reference TRBV9 and TRBJ2-1 for the parts outside the CDR3, the full variable domain is DSGVTQTPKHLITATGQRVTLRCSPRSGDLSVYWYQQSLDQGLQFLIQYYNGEERAKGNILERFSAQQFPDLHSELNLSSLELGDSALYFCASSVGTSGGDEQFFGPGTRLTVL.

This clonotype was observed a handful of times. This chain links TRBV10-3 with TRBJ2-1; maybe TRBD2 (5 bases). Trimming left V 3 bases short and J 7 bases short, with 10 bases between. The CDR3 sequence is 13 residues long. The V gene's germline CDR1 is ENHRY and CDR2 SYGVKD. The CDR3 bases are TGTGCCATCAGTGACGGACTTCGGAATGAGCAGTTCTTC. Translating it yields CAISDGLRNEQFF.

V and J are TRBV6-2 or TRBV6-3 and TRBJ2-5; TRBD2 matches at 10 bases. The germline CDR1 and CDR2 sequences are MNHEY and SVGEGT. The ends lost 2 bases at V and 4 bases at J; junction bases unmatched: 7. There are 16 residues in the CDR3. Written as DNA, the CDR3 is TGTGCCAGCAGTTACCCCAAGCGGGGGGGCCGAGAGACCCAGTACTTC. The encoded protein is CASSYPKRGGRETQYF.

This clonotype has only a few counts. The rearrangement links TRBV20-1 to TRBJ2-7, with no clear D. Germline V gene data show CDR1 as DFQATT and CDR2 as SNEGSKA (reference sequence). This CDR3 contains 14 residues. V was shortened by 6 bases and J by 2 bases, with 17 bases between the two germline ends. The CDR3 DNA reads as TGCAGTGCCTCGAGCTTAACGGGTGCCTACGAGCAGTACTTC. It specifies CSASSLTGAYEQYF.

This chain uses TRBV27 with TRBJ2-7; 8 bases map to TRBD2. There are 15 residues in the CDR3. In germline, CDR1 is MNHEY, CDR2 SMNVEV (reference sequence). Trimming removed 5 bases from V and 7 bases from J; junction bases left unmatched: 13. The CDR3 is CASSPPTGRAREQYF. CDR3 in DNA: TGTGCCAGCAGTCCCCCCACCGGGAGGGCGAGGGAGCAGTACTTC.

This rearrangement joins TRBV5-1 to TRBJ1-1, with TRBD1 identical over 10 bases. V lost 4 bases and J lost 9; bases outside the gene matches: 9. The CDR3 is 14 residues long. Germline CDR1 reads SGHRS; CDR2 reads YFSETQ. CDR3 bases: TGCGCCAGCAGCCCACTTCGGACAGGGGGGAAAGCTTTCTTT. Residues: CASSPLRTGGKAFF.

In this sample, this clonotype turned up once. The chain is built from TRBV7-2 and TRBJ2-7; 8 nucleotides line up with TRBD1. From germline, CDR1 is SGHTA and CDR2 FQGNSA. After removal of 5 bases from V and 2 bases from J, the junction contained 11 bases not matched to a gene. The CDR3 sequence is 16 residues long. The CDR3 bases are TGTGCCAGCAGCCGGGCGGTGCAGGGGGCTCCCTACGAGCAGTACTTC. Translated, it gives CASSRAVQGAPYEQYF. The whole variable domain, filled in from reference TRBV7-2 and TRBJ2-7, reads GAGVSQSPSNKVTEKGKDVELRCDPISGHTALYWYRQSLGQGLEFLIYFQGNSAPDKSGLPSDRFSAERTGGSVSTLTIQRTQQEDSAVYLCASSRAVQGAPYEQYFGPGTRLTVT.

This clonotype was counted only a few times. J is TRBJ2-1 and V is TRBV2, with D maybe TRBD2 (6 bases). The CDR3 contains 12 residues. The V end lost 8 bases, the J end lost 5 bases, and 10 bases lay between the germline ends. Germline V gives CDR1 SNHLY, CDR2 FYNNEI. CDR3 sequence: CASRGLDNEQFF. CDR3 in DNA: TGTGCCAGCCGGGGACTCGACAATGAGCAGTTCTTC.

The chain recombines TRBV6-2 or TRBV6-3 with TRBJ2-7; D perhaps matches TRBD1 (5 bases). The germline V gene has CDR1 MNHEY and CDR2 SVGEGT. V lost 3 bases and J lost 3, with 21 bases in between. The CDR3 contains 17 residues. CDR3 amino acids: CASSYYPASAGNYEQYF. The CDR3 DNA sequence: TGTGCCAGCAGTTATTATCCCGCGTCGGCAGGGAACTACGAGCAGTACTTC.